Sequencing of this TCR beta chain was carried out in a study of cytomegalovirus exposure and HLA in healthy donors. Germline V CDR1 and CDR2: SGHTA, FQGNSA. V was clipped by 3 bases and J by 4 bases, with 7 bases between them. The CDR3 is 13 amino acids. While the first cohort had about 610 subjects, the donors belonged to the separate validation cohort of 120 subjects. Overall study results and limits: Reports credit the classifier with highly specific, highly sensitive diagnosis of cytomegalovirus status. Cytomegalovirus association was assigned to 170 or so TCR beta chains.

To note about this clone: The antigen is unknown.

The data were produced by immunoSEQ multiplex PCR, yet TCRdb's version contains in-frame clones alone and is incomplete. The profile shows some 170,000 clones, around nine tenths of them singletons. Sequenced input: PBMCs. The source is a man between 25 and 39 years old in good health and CMV-seropositive. The V and J genes are TRBV7-2 and TRBJ1-5; possibly TRBD1 for D (6 bases). The CDR3 nucleotides read TGTGCCAGCAGCTTTACAGGGAATCAGCCCCAGCATTTT. This sequence encodes CASSFTGNQPQHF.